This T cell receptor beta chain was captured by sequencing in a study of T cell responses to AZD1222 COVID-19 vaccine. Study conclusions and caveats: Repertoires were collected only later (after the peak T cell response had occurred). The number of AZD1222 recipients seropositive at baseline was only five or six. The reported proportion of spike-specific TCRs targeting unmutated variant regions was nearly half. Clonal diversity may have been underestimated in mostly white British donors.

The CDR3 runs to 14 residues. The V end was cut by 2 bases, the J end by 4 bases, with 10 bases between. Germline V gene lookup returns CDR1 SGHKS and CDR2 YYEKEE (reference sequence). As concerns this clone: The antigen remains unidentified.

Sequencing used immunoSEQ multiplex PCR; TCRdb keeps in-frame clones, though not all of them. The sample shows over 130,000 clones, roughly 94% of them seen only once. The clonotype was recovered from an adult in good health. The chain combines TRBV5-5 with TRBJ1-5, with no clear D. Sequencing was performed on peripheral blood, taken on day 0 of AZD1222 vaccination. In nucleotides, the CDR3 is TGTGCCAGCAGCTTTGGTCCCGTAAATCAGCCCCAGCATTTT. Amino acids: CASSFGPVNQPQHF.